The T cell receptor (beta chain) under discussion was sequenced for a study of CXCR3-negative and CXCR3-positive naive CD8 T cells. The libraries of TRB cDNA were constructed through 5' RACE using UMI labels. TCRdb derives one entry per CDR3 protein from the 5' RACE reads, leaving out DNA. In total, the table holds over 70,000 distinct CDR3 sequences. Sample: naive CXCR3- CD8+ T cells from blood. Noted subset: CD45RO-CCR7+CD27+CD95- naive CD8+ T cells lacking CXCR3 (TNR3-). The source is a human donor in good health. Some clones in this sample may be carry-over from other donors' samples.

This chain's CDR3 is CASSFIQSAYNEQFF. The V call is TRBV12-3 or TRBV12-4, the J call TRBJ2-1. This CDR3 has 15 amino acids.